These 20 T cell receptor beta chains originate from one sample sequenced in a study of PD-L1 blockade in urothelial cancer. Data came from immunoSEQ multiplex PCR; TCRdb stores just in-frame clones and leaves some out. Among approximately 50,000 clones listed, around 80% were seen once. Time point of the sample: pretreatment peripheral blood. The sequencing used PBMCs, collected around atezolizumab (anti-PD-L1) treatment. The receptors originated from a man aged 65-85 years with urothelial cancer.

This chain connects TRBV6-5 to TRBJ1-1; TRBD1 is a possible D gene (5 bases). The germline V gene has CDR1 MNHEY and CDR2 SVGAGI. Deletions cut 6 bases from V and 11 bases from J, with 13 bases between. CDR3 length: 11 residues. CDR3 sequence: CASRNVGGAFF. The CDR3 nucleotides read TGTGCCAGCAGGAACGTGGGGGGGGCTTTCTTT.

The V and J genes are TRBV6-1 and TRBJ1-1, with 8 bases aligning to TRBD1. The CDR3 covers 15 residues. Trimming at V came to 4 bases and at J to 0 bases, leaving 4 bases not matched to a gene. The germline V gene has CDR1 MNHNS and CDR2 SASEGT. This CDR3 is CASSGTGLMNTEAFF. The CDR3 bases are TGTGCCAGCAGTGGGACAGGGTTGATGAACACTGAAGCTTTCTTT.

This chain joins TRBV19 and TRBJ2-2; TRBD2 agrees at 7 bases. The CDR3 sequence is 15 residues long. The V and J ends lost 3 bases and 4 bases, in that order; junction bases with no gene match: 5. Germline CDR1 reads LNHDA; CDR2 reads SQIVND (reference sequence). DNA for the CDR3: TGTGCCAGTAGTATCGGCGGGAGTGGCACCGGGGAGCTGTTTTTT. Encoded protein: CASSIGGSGTGELFF.

V usage is TRBV19 and J usage is TRBJ2-7; D gene unclear. V was cut by 3 bases and J by 4 bases, with 10 bases left in between. Germline V gene sequence: CDR1 LNHDA, CDR2 SQIVND (reference sequence). The CDR3 runs to 13 residues. CDR3 residues: CASSMRIFYEQYF. The CDR3, as DNA: TGTGCCAGTAGTATGAGGATATTTTACGAGCAGTACTTC.

The V and J genes are TRBV11-3 and TRBJ2-2, with D hard to call. Per the germline V gene, CDR1 is SGHNT and CDR2 is YENEEA. V was pared by 4 bases and J by 1 base, with 7 bases between. The CDR3 is 14 residues long. The CDR3 loop is CASSYSQNTGELFF. The CDR3 DNA reads TGTGCCAGCAGCTACTCTCAGAACACCGGGGAGCTGTTTTTT.

Notes on this clone: The same CDR3 arises from other DNA sequences in this sample as well. The chain uses TRBV10-1 and TRBJ2-7; D remains ambiguous. The CDR3 totals 13 residues. Germline lookup yields CDR1 WNHNN and CDR2 SYGVQD (reference sequence). Trimming removed 9 bases at V and 0 bases at J, with 12 bases between. CDR3 sequence: CARQMVSSYEQYF. The CDR3, as DNA: TGCGCCAGGCAAATGGTCAGCTCCTACGAGCAGTACTTC.

The chain joins TRBV6-4 to TRBJ1-2; D unresolved. Germline CDR1 and CDR2: MRHNA and SNTAGT. The ends were cut back, 6 bases at V and 4 bases at J, with 12 bases in the middle. CDR3 length: 13 residues. CDR3 sequence (DNA): TGTGCCAGCAGCCCCGGCCGGGGCTATGGCTACACCTTC. It specifies CASSPGRGYGYTF.

This clone was seen a few times. The chain combines TRBV2 with TRBJ2-3; D is uncertain. V lost 4 bases, J lost 2 bases, and 4 bases lay in between. Germline lookup yields CDR1 SNHLY and CDR2 FYNNEI. The CDR3 spans 12 residues. The CDR3 region is CASSAVTDTQYF. The CDR3 DNA follows: TGTGCCAGCAGTGCGGTCACAGATACGCAGTATTTT.

V and J are TRBV14 and TRBJ2-2, with TRBD2 matching 8 bases. V shed 5 bases and J 5 bases; nucleotides not matched to a gene: 16. This CDR3 has 18 amino acids. Per the germline V gene, CDR1 is SGHDN and CDR2 is FVKESK. CDR3 amino acids: CASSVYPSGLSSTGELFF. The CDR3 DNA sequence: TGTGCCAGCAGCGTCTACCCTAGCGGGCTAAGTTCAACCGGGGAGCTGTTTTTT.

This clone was found a few times. The chain joins TRBV30 to TRBJ1-2, with D maybe TRBD1 (5 bases). Germline V gives CDR1 GTSNPN, CDR2 SVGIG (reference sequence). The CDR3 spans 12 residues. V was clipped by 5 bases and J by 4 bases, with 11 bases between them. CDR3 bases: TGTGCCTGGGGGCAGGGAACCTATGGCTACACCTTC. Translated, it gives CAWGQGTYGYTF.

This chain links TRBV5-4 with TRBJ1-1; D gene uncertain. This CDR3 comprises 13 residues. Trimming left V 4 bases short and J 7 bases short, with 14 bases between. The V gene's germline CDR1 is SGHNT and CDR2 YYREEE (reference sequence). The CDR3 DNA sequence: TGTGCCAGCAGCCTTGGGGAGAGGAATGAAGCTTTCTTT. It encodes CASSLGERNEAFF.

The rearrangement joins TRBV11-2 to TRBJ2-3; 12 nucleotides agree with TRBD2. This CDR3 is 16 amino acids long. Trimming removed 3 bases from V and 1 base from J; junction bases left unmatched: 2. CDR1 is SGHAT, CDR2 FQNNGV, per germline. DNA of the CDR3: TGTGCCAGCAGCTTCAGGACTAGCGGGGGCACAGATACGCAGTATTTT. This gives the protein CASSFRTSGGTDTQYF. Full variable domain (missing parts from reference TRBV11-2 and TRBJ2-3): EAGVAQSPRYKIIEKRQSVAFWCNPISGHATLYWYQQILGQGPKLLIQFQNNGVVDDSQLPKDRFSAERLKGVDSTLKIQPAKLEDSAVYLCASSFRTSGGTDTQYFGPGTRLTVL.

V and J are TRBV4-3 and TRBJ1-4; a possible D gene is TRBD1 (6 bases). The CDR3 is 16 amino acids. Trimming shortened V by 2 bases and J by 2 bases, and 12 bases separated the two germline ends. The V gene's germline CDR1 is LGHNA and CDR2 YSLEER. The CDR3 nucleotides are TGCGCCAGCAGCCAACAACCAGGGGTCACTAATGAAAAACTGTTTTTT. Protein product: CASSQQPGVTNEKLFF.

V and J are TRBV14 and TRBJ2-1, with 12 bases that match TRBD2. Germline lookup yields CDR1 SGHDN and CDR2 FVKESK. V trimming: 1 base; J trimming: 9 bases; junction bases outside the gene matches: 4. The CDR3 contains 15 residues. CDR3 sequence reads: CASSQGTSGVGEQFF. DNA for the CDR3: TGTGCCAGCAGCCAAGGGACTAGCGGGGTAGGTGAGCAGTTCTTC.

The chain is built from TRBV5-4 and TRBJ2-1; the match to TRBD2 covers 8 bases. The V gene end was trimmed by 8 bases and the J gene end by 5 bases; junction bases not matched to a gene: 12. Germline V CDR1 and CDR2: SGHNT, YYREEE (reference sequence). The CDR3 runs 15 residues. CDR3 protein: CASDPGLGHNNEQFF. For the CDR3, the DNA is TGTGCCAGTGACCCGGGACTAGGACATAACAATGAGCAGTTCTTC.

V gene TRBV6-1 combines with J gene TRBJ1-2; D unclear. CDR1 MNHNS and CDR2 SASEGT come from the germline V gene. The CDR3 is 12 amino acids. The V end was cut by 2 bases, the J end by 6 bases, with 7 bases between. The CDR3 loop is CASSERGNGYTF. The CDR3 DNA is TGTGCCAGCAGTGAAAGAGGGAATGGCTACACCTTC.

V gene TRBV28 combines with J gene TRBJ2-7, with D possibly TRBD2 on 6 matching bases. The CDR3 is made up of 12 amino acids. Trimming left V 8 bases short and J 0 bases short, with 8 bases between. Germline V gene lookup returns CDR1 MDHEN and CDR2 SYDVKM. CDR3 in DNA: TGTGCCAGCGGGAGGTCCTCCTACGAGCAGTACTTC. It yields the protein CASGRSSYEQYF.

This clone was detected only a few times. The J gene is TRBJ1-1, the V gene TRBV5-1; D gene ambiguous. CDR1 is SGHRS, CDR2 YFSETQ, per germline. The CDR3 spans 14 residues. The V end was cut by 3 bases, the J end by 5 bases, with 14 bases between. The CDR3 spells CASSSRAGGTEAFF. CDR3 in DNA: TGCGCCAGCAGCTCCCGGGCGGGTGGTACTGAAGCTTTCTTT.

The chain recombines TRBV19 with TRBJ2-1; 10 positions agree with TRBD2. V dropped 4 bases and J dropped 6; count of bases not matched to a gene: 9. CDR3 length: 16 amino acids. Germline CDR1 reads LNHDA; CDR2 reads SQIVND (reference sequence). CDR3 protein: CASSRSGRAETNEQFF. CDR3 in DNA: TGTGCCAGTAGTAGGAGCGGGAGGGCCGAGACCAATGAGCAGTTCTTC. The full variable domain, its missing parts supplied by reference TRBV19 and TRBJ2-1, is DGGITQSPKYLFRKEGQNVTLSCEQNLNHDAMYWYRQDPGQGLRLIYYSQIVNDFQKGDIAEGYSVSREKKESFPLTVTSAQKNPTAFYLCASSRSGRAETNEQFFGPGTRLTVL.

V is TRBV5-5 and J is TRBJ1-3; D unclear. The CDR3 sequence is 14 residues long. Germline V CDR1 and CDR2: SGHKS, YYEKEE (reference sequence). Trimming shortened V by 1 base and J by 0 bases, and 5 bases separated the two germline ends. CDR3 DNA sequence: TGTGCCAGCAGCTTGCTTATCTCTGGAAACACCATATATTTT. It is translated as CASSLLISGNTIYF.